Listed here is a single T cell receptor (beta chain). Per the original data handling: Quantification of nucleated cells was approximated via reference gene primer amplification. The assay was immunoSEQ multiplex PCR, and TCRdb's table has in-frame clones only and misses some. That table furnishes V, J and clone size, whereas the DNA furnished D and trimming. This sample carries roughly 110,000 clones, approximately 88% of them seen once, and the ten largest clones take approximately 4.1%. This specimen comes from a study of blood T cell repertoires in COVID-19. On the study more broadly: Researchers got acute and convalescent COVID-19 samples from the United States, Italy and Spain. Nucleic acid was either cDNA or gDNA, and it came from T cells, B-cell-depleted T cells, or PBMCs.

The CDR3 has 14 amino acids. Germline V gene data show CDR1 as MNHEY and CDR2 as SVGAGI. V was clipped by 4 bases and J by 8 bases; unmatched bases: 5. The V gene is TRBV6-5, the J gene TRBJ1-4; 9 bases fit TRBD1. The specimen was peripheral blood. The sequence derives from a human donor in a cohort sampled during active COVID-19. CDR3 DNA: TGTGCCAGCAGTTCTGACAGGGGGGTCGAAAAACTGTTTTTT. Protein: CASSSDRGVEKLFF.